One TCR beta chain is described in this entry. What it binds is not known. Clinicians diagnosed patients from clinical symptoms, serum thyroxine and TRAb, thyroid ultrasound and orbital computed tomography. This entry belongs to a study of T cells in Graves' hyperthyroidism and ophthalmopathy. The length of the CDR3 is 12 residues. Germline CDR1 reads SGDLS; CDR2 reads YYNGEE. J was trimmed by 8 bases and V by 7 bases; bases with no gene match: 3. Amplification targeted TCR beta CDR3 regions from RNA transcripts. HTBI primers were the set used in a first-round RT-PCR of the TCR CDR3. TCRdb recomputed calls from the multiplex PCR reads with MiXCR, one row per CDR3 protein. The sample includes about 500,000 distinct CDR3 sequences, 40% to 50% seen only once; the top ten take about two fifths. General study findings and limits: Blood also held most thyroid clonotypes expanded beyond 0.001. Ophthalmopathy was predicted by the model a median of approximately 6 months ahead of onset. Separation of ophthalmopathy from stable hyperthyroidism was achieved by a 13 V-J model.

The specimen sequenced was peripheral blood or thyroid tissue (not recorded which). V gene TRBV9 combines with J gene TRBJ1-4; TRBD1 agrees at 9 bases. The receptor was derived from an adult woman with Graves' disease, either hyperthyroidism or ophthalmopathy (not recorded which). CDR3 DNA sequence: TGTGCCAGCGGGACAGGGAGCGAAAAACTGTTTTTT. Amino acid sequence: CASGTGSEKLFF. The variable domain in full, with the rest retrieved from reference TRBV9 and TRBJ1-4, is DSGVTQTPKHLITATGQRVTLRCSPRSGDLSVYWYQQSLDQGLQFLIQYYNGEERAKGNILERFSAQQFPDLHSELNLSSLELGDSALYFCASGTGSEKLFFGSGTQLSVL.